The 20 T cell receptor beta chains reported below all come from one sample, sequenced in a study of cytomegalovirus exposure and HLA in healthy donors. Primers included in the PCR were 60 Vbeta and 13 Jbeta primers. Data came from immunoSEQ multiplex PCR; TCRdb stores just in-frame clones and leaves some out. This table holds 130,000 to 150,000 clones, roughly 80% found once. The sample taken for sequencing was PBMCs. The receptors here all came from a man aged 35-49 years in good health and CMV-seronegative.

The chain is built from TRBV2 and TRBJ2-3; 13 nucleotides align to TRBD2. This CDR3 has 15 residues. Trimming took 2 bases from V and 5 from J; bases not matched to a gene: 1. Germline CDR1 is SNHLY and CDR2 is FYNNEI. CDR3 DNA sequence: TGTGCCAGCAGTGAATGGACTAGCGGGGGAGATACGCAGTATTTT. Its translation: CASSEWTSGGDTQYF.

The chain joins TRBV12-5 to TRBJ1-4; 8 bases line up with TRBD1. The germline CDR1 and CDR2 sequences are LGHNT and FRNRAP. J was trimmed by 4 bases and V by 1 base; bases with no gene match: 5. The CDR3 has 16 residues. The CDR3 DNA sequence: TGTGCTAGTGGTTTGGGGACAGGGCCCTATAATGAAAAACTGTTTTTT. Its translation: CASGLGTGPYNEKLFF.

This clone came up a few times. The chain links TRBV28 to TRBJ1-6, with D unclear. Looked up from germline, CDR1 is MDHEN and CDR2 is SYDVKM. V was shortened by 3 bases and J by 3 bases, with 6 bases between the two germline ends. This CDR3 is built from 14 residues. The chain's CDR3 is CASSLGSYNSPLHF. The CDR3 DNA sequence: TGTGCCAGCAGTTTGGGCAGCTATAATTCACCCCTCCACTTT.

The J gene is TRBJ2-3, the V gene TRBV29-1; TRBD1 agrees at 8 bases. The CDR3 length is 14 residues. J lost 6 bases, V lost 5 bases, and 10 bases had no gene match. Germline V CDR1 and CDR2: SQVTM, ANQGSEA. The chain's CDR3 is CSVRVDRVPDTQYF. In DNA form, the CDR3 reads TGCAGCGTTCGGGTGGACAGGGTACCGGATACGCAGTATTTT.

The V gene is TRBV5-1, the J gene TRBJ1-1; TRBD1 might be the D (5 bases). There are 14 residues in the CDR3. Germline values: CDR1 SGHRS, CDR2 YFSETQ. Trimming cost V 5 bases and J 0 bases, with 11 bases left between them. This chain's CDR3 is CASRLDSLNTEAFF. In nucleotides, the CDR3 is TGCGCCAGCAGGCTCGACAGCCTGAACACTGAAGCTTTCTTT.

The V gene is TRBV10-1, the J gene TRBJ2-7; weak D call: TRBD1 (6 bases). Trimming stripped 9 bases from V and 1 base from J, with 13 bases between. The CDR3 is 13 amino acids. In germline, CDR1 is WNHNN, CDR2 SYGVQD (reference sequence). CDR3 coding DNA: TGCGCCAGTCTCCGGGACACATCCTACGAGCAGTACTTC. Residues: CASLRDTSYEQYF.

A few counts support this clone. The chain links TRBV29-1 to TRBJ1-1, with 7 bases lining up with TRBD1. The CDR3 is made up of 13 amino acids. The V gene end was trimmed by 7 bases and the J gene end by 5 bases; junction bases not matched to a gene: 10. Germline CDR1 and CDR2: SQVTM and ANQGSEA. CDR3 bases: TGCAGCGCCGAGAGGGGGCTTAGGACTGAAGCTTTCTTT. Amino acids: CSAERGLRTEAFF. Full variable domain (rest looked up from reference TRBV29-1 and TRBJ1-1): SAVISQKPSRDICQRGTSLTIQCQVDSQVTMMFWYRQQPGQSLTLIATANQGSEATYESGFVIDKFPISRPNLTFSTLTVSNMSPEDSSIYLCSAERGLRTEAFFGQGTRLTVV.

The chain recombines TRBV9 with TRBJ2-7; a possible D gene is TRBD1 (6 bases). This CDR3 region has 15 residues. Trimming shortened V by 3 bases and J by 0 bases, and 13 bases separated the two germline ends. Germline CDR1 SGDLS, CDR2 YYNGEE. DNA for the CDR3: TGTGCCAGCAGCGCTTTGACAGGACCCTCCTACGAGCAGTACTTC. Translation: CASSALTGPSYEQYF. Looking up the rest from reference TRBV9 and TRBJ2-7 gives the full variable domain: DSGVTQTPKHLITATGQRVTLRCSPRSGDLSVYWYQQSLDQGLQFLIQYYNGEERAKGNILERFSAQQFPDLHSELNLSSLELGDSALYFCASSALTGPSYEQYFGPGTRLTVT.

The chain is built from TRBV28 and TRBJ1-1; TRBD1 matches 11 bases. This CDR3 has 16 residues. With V trimmed by 5 bases and J by 4 bases, 9 bases remained unmatched. Germline V gene lookup returns CDR1 MDHEN and CDR2 SYDVKM. The CDR3 sequence is CASSTPGQGVGTEAFF. DNA of the CDR3: TGTGCCAGCAGTACCCCGGGACAGGGGGTGGGCACTGAAGCTTTCTTT.

The table lists this clone with a count of one. J is TRBJ2-4 and V is TRBV5-1, with 8 bases aligning to TRBD1. The CDR3 spans 14 residues. Unmatched junction bases numbered 7, after V lost 4 bases and J lost 7 bases. CDR1 and CDR2 from the germline V gene are SGHRS and YFSETQ. The CDR3, as DNA: TGCGCCAGCAGCCTAGGACAGGGATGGAACATTCAGTACTTC. It codes for CASSLGQGWNIQYF.

The V gene is TRBV25-1, the J gene TRBJ2-3, with 10 bases that match TRBD2. J lost 4 bases, V lost 4 bases, and 5 bases had no gene match. The length of the CDR3 is 15 residues. The V gene's germline CDR1 is MGHDK and CDR2 SYGVNS. The CDR3 reads CASSVAGTSADTQYF. As DNA, the CDR3 is TGTGCCAGCAGTGTTGCTGGGACTAGCGCAGATACGCAGTATTTT.

The J gene is TRBJ1-1, the V gene TRBV5-8, with D perhaps matching TRBD1 (6 bases). This CDR3 is 13 amino acids long. The germline V and J ends were trimmed by 1 base and 10 bases, with 14 bases remaining between them. Germline V lookup: CDR1 SGHTS, CDR2 YDEGEE. The DNA for the CDR3 is TGTGCCAGCAGCTTGTGGGACAAGCGGGGAGCTTTCTTT. Translated, it gives CASSLWDKRGAFF.

The rearrangement uses TRBV7-8 and TRBJ1-5; D perhaps matches TRBD1 (6 bases). The V gene's germline CDR1 is SGHVS and CDR2 FQNEAQ. Trimming shortened V by 1 base and J by 0 bases, and 13 bases separated the two germline ends. The CDR3 is 17 amino acids. The CDR3 spells CASSLGQGIYSNQPQHF. The CDR3 DNA is TGTGCCAGCAGCTTAGGCCAGGGGATATATAGCAATCAGCCCCAGCATTTT.

The V and J genes are TRBV5-1 and TRBJ2-1, with 13 positions matching TRBD2. V gave up 0 bases and J gave up 8 bases; unmatched junction bases: 5. From germline, CDR1 is SGHRS and CDR2 YFSETQ. The CDR3 consists of 16 residues. CDR3 region: CASSLALAGGRDEQFF. As DNA, the CDR3 is TGCGCCAGCAGCTTGGCACTAGCGGGGGGGCGGGATGAGCAGTTCTTC.

The chain recombines TRBV29-1 with TRBJ1-4, with 7 bases matching TRBD1. The CDR3 is made up of 13 amino acids. Unmatched junction bases numbered 4, after V lost 2 bases and J lost 7 bases. Germline CDR1 SQVTM, CDR2 ANQGSEA. CDR3 sequence (DNA): TGCAGCGTTGAACGACAGGGCAGTGAAAAACTGTTTTTT. Its protein is CSVERQGSEKLFF.

This clone has only a few counts. The chain uses TRBV2 and TRBJ1-1; 8 nucleotides match TRBD1. The CDR3 spans 14 residues. The V segment lost 7 bases and the J segment 4 bases; nucleotides outside the gene matches: 8. The germline gives CDR1 SNHLY, CDR2 FYNNEI. DNA of the CDR3: TGTGCCAGCATCGTACAGGGGGTAGGCACTGAAGCTTTCTTT. This sequence encodes CASIVQGVGTEAFF.

The chain is built from TRBV29-1 and TRBJ2-3; 9 nucleotides agree with TRBD2. With 7 bases clipped from V and 6 bases from J, the junction kept 11 bases outside the gene matches. Germline values: CDR1 SQVTM, CDR2 ANQGSEA. The CDR3 is made up of 14 amino acids. The CDR3 protein is CSELGGGAGDTQYF. The DNA for the CDR3 is TGCAGCGAGCTCGGCGGGGGGGCCGGGGATACGCAGTATTTT.

This chain connects TRBV5-4 to TRBJ2-5; D remains ambiguous. The assigned J gene may be wrong: the sequence end matches TRBJ2-7 better. This CDR3 spans 14 amino acids. In germline, CDR1 is SGHNT, CDR2 YYREEE (reference sequence). The DNA of the CDR3 is TGTGCCAGCAGTCCCAGGCCTGAAACCTACGAGCAGTACTTC. It yields the protein CASSPRPETYEQYF.

The chain uses TRBV5-4 and TRBJ1-1; 10 bases are shared with TRBD1. V lost 4 bases, J lost 5 bases, and 5 bases stayed unmatched. Looked up from germline, CDR1 is SGHNT and CDR2 is YYREEE (reference sequence). The CDR3 consists of 14 residues. CDR3 bases: TGTGCCAGCAGCCGGGGACAGGGGAGGACTGAAGCTTTCTTT. This encodes CASSRGQGRTEAFF.

This clone came up a few times. The chain carries TRBV5-1 and TRBJ2-5; TRBD2 matches at 7 bases. The CDR3 consists of 14 residues. V shed 2 bases, J shed 1 base, and the junction held 2 bases outside the gene matches. Germline assignment: CDR1 SGHRS and CDR2 YFSETQ. The CDR3 DNA reads as TGCGCCAGCAGCTTCCCGGGGGGCCAAGAGACCCAGTACTTC. Residues: CASSFPGGQETQYF.